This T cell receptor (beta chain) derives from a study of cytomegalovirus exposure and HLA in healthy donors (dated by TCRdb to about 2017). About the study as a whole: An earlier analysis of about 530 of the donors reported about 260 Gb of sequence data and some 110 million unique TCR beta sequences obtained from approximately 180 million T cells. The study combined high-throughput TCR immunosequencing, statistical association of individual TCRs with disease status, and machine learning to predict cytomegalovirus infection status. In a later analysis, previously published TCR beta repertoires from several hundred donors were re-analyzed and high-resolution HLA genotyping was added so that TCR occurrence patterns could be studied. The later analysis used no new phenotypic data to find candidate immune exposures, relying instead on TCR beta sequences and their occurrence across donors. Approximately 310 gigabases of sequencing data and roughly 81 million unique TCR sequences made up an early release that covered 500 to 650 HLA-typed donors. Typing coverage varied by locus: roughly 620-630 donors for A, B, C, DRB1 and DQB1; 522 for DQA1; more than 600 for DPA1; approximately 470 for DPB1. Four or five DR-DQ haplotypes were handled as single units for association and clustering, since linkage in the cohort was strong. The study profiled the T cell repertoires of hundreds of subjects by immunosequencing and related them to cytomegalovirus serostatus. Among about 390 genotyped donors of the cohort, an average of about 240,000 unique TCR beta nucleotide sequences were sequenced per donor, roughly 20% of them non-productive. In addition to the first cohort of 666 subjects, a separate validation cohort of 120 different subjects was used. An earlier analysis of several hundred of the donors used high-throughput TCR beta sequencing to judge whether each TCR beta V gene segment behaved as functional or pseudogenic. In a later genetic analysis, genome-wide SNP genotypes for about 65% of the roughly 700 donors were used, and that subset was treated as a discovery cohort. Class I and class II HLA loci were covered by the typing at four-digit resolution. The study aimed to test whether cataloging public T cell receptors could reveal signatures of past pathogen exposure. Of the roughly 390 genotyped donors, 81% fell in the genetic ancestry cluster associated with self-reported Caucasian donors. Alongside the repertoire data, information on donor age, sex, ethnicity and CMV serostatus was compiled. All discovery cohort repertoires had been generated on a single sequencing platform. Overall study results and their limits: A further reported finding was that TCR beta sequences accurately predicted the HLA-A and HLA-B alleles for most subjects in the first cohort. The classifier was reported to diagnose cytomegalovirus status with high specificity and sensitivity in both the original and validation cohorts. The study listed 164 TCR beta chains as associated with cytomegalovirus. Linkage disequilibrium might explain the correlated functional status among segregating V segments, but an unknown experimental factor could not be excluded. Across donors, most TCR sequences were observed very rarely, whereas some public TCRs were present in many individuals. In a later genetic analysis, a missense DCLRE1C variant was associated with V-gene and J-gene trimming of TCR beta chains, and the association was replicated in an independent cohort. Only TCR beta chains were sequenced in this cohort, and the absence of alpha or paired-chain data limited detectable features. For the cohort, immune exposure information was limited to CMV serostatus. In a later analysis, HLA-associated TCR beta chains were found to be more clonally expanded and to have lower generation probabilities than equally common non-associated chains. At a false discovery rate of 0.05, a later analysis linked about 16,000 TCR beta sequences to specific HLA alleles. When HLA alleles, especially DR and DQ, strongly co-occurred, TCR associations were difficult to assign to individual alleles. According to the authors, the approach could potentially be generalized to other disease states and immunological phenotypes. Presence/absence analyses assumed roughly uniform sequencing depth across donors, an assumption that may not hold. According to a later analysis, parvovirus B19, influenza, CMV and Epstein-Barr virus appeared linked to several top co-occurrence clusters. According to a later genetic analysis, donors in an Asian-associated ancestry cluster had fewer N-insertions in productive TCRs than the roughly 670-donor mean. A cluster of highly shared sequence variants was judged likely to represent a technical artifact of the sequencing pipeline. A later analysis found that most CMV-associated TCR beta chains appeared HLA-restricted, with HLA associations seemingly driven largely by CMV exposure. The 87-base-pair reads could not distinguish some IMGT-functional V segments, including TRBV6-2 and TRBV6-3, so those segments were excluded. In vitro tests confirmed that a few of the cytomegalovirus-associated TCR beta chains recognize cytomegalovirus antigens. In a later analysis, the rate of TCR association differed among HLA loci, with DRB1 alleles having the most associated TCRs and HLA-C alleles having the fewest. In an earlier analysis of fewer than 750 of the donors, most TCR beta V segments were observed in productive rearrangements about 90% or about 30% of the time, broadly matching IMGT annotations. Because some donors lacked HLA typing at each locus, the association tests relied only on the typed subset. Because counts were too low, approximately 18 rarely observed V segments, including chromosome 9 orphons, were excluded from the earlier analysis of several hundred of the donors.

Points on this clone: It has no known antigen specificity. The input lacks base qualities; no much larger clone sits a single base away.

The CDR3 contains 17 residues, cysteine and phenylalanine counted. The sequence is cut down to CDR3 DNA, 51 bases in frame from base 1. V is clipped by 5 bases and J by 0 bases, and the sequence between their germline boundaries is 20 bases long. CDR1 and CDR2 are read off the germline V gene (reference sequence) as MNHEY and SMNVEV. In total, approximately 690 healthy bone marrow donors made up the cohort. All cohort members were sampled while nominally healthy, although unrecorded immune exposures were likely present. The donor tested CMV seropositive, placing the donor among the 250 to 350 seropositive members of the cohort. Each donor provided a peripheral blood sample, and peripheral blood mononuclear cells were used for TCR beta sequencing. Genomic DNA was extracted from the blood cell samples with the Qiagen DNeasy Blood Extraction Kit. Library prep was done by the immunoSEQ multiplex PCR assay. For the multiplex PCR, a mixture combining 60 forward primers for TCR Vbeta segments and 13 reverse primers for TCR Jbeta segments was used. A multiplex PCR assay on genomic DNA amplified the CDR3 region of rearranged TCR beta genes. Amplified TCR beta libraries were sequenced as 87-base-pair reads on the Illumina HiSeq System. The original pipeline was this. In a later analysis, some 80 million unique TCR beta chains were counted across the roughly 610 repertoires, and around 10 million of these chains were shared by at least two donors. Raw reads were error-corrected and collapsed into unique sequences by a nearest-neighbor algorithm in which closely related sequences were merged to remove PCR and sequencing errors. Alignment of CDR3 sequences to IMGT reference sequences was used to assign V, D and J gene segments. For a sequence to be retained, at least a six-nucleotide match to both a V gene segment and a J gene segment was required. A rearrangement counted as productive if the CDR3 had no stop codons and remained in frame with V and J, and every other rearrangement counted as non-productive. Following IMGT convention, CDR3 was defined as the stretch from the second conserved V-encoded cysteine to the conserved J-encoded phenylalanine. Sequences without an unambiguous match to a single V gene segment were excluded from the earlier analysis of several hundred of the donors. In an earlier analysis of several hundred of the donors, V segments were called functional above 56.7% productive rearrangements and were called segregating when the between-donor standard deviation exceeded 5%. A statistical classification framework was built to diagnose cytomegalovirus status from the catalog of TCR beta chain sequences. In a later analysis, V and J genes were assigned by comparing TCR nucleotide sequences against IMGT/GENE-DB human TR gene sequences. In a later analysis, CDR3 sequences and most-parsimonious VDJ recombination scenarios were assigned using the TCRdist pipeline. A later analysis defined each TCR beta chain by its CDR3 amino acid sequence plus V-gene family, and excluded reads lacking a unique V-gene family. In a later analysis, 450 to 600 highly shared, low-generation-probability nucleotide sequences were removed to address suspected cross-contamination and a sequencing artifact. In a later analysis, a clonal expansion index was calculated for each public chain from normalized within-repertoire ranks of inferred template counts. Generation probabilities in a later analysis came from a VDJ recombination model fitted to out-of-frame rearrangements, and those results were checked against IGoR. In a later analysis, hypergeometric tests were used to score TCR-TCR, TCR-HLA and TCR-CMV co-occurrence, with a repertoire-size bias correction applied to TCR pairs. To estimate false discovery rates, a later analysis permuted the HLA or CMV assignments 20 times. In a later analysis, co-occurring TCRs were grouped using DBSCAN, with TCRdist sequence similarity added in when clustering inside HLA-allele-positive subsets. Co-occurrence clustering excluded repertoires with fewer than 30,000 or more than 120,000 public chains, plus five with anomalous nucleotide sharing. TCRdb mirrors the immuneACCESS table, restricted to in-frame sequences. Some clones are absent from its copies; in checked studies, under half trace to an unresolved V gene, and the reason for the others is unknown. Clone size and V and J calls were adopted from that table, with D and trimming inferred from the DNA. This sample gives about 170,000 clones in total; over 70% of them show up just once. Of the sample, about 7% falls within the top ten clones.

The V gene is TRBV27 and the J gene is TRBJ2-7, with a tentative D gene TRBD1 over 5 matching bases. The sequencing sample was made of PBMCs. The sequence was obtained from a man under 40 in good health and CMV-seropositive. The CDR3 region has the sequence CASSKGVVDVSSYEQYF. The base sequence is TGTGCCAGCAGTAAAGGGGTAGTAGACGTTAGCTCCTACGAGCAGTACTTC.